This T cell receptor (beta chain) was identified in a study of blood T cell repertoires in COVID-19. Per the study methods: Estimation of nucleated cell counts relied on the amplification of reference gene primers. Sequencing used immunoSEQ multiplex PCR; TCRdb keeps in-frame clones, though not all of them. V and J calls and clone size are those listed in that table; D and trimming were worked out from the DNA. The sample shows 200,000 to 300,000 clones, about four fifths of them seen only once. Seattle patients were enrolled while actively infected and followed longitudinally. The receptor was isolated from an elderly woman with COVID-19, enrolled during active disease. Source material: peripheral blood.

This chain's CDR3 is CASSLEGGPNEKLFF. The CDR3 bases are TGTGCCAGCAGCCTCGAGGGGGGGCCAAATGAAAAACTGTTTTTT. This rearrangement joins TRBV6-6 to TRBJ1-4; D might be TRBD1 (6 bases). Germline V gene sequence: CDR1 MNHNY, CDR2 SVGAGI (reference sequence). This CDR3 spans 15 amino acids. V was clipped by 6 bases and J by 5 bases, with 16 bases between them.